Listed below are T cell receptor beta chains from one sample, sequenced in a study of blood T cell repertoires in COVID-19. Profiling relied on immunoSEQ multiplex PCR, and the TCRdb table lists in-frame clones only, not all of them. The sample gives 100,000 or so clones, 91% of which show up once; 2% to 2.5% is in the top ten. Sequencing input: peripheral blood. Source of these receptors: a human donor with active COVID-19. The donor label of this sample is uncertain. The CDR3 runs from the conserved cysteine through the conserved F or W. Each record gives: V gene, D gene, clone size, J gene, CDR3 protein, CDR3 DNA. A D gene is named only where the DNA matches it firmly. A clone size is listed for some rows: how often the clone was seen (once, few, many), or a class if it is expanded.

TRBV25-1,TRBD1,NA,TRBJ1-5,CASSESTGGAQPQHF,TGTGCCAGCAGTGAATCGACAGGGGGAGCTCAGCCCCAGCATTTT
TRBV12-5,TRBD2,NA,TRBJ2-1,CASGSFGLASNEQFF,TGTGCTAGTGGTTCCTTCGGACTAGCGTCCAATGAGCAGTTCTTC
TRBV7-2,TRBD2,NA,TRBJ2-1,CASSPLTSGGLQFF,TGTGCCAGCAGCCCTCTGACTAGCGGGGGGTTGCAGTTCTTC
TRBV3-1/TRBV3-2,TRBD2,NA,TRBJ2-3,CASSQVGLAGGTSTDTQYF,TGTGCCAGCAGCCAAGTGGGTCTAGCGGGGGGAACTAGCACAGATACGCAGTATTTT
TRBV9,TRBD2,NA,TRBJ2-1,CASSPDSGGGRNEQFF,TGTGCCAGCAGCCCCGACAGCGGGGGGGGGCGAAATGAGCAGTTCTTC
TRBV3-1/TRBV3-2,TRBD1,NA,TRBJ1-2,CASSPTGTGSNYGYTF,TGTGCCAGCAGCCCCACCGGGACAGGGAGTAACTATGGCTACACCTTC
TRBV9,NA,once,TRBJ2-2,CASSVGISGNTGELFF,TGTGCCAGCAGCGTAGGGATTAGCGGGAACACCGGGGAGCTGTTTTTT
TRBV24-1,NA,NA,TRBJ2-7,CATFASGTSYEQYF,TGTGCCACTTTTGCCTCCGGGACATCCTACGAGCAGTACTTC
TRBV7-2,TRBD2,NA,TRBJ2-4,CASSTTGGKNIQYF,TGTGCCAGCAGCACTACGGGGGGCAAAAACATTCAGTACTTC
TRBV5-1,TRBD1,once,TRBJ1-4,CASSDTGTGDYEKLFF,TGCGCCAGCAGCGACACCGGGACAGGTGATTATGAAAAACTGTTTTTT
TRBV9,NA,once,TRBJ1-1,CASSVDNGNTEAFF,TGTGCCAGCAGCGTAGATAACGGGAACACTGAAGCTTTCTTT
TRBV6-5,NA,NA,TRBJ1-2,CASSPREGVNYGYTF,TGTGCCAGCAGCCCCAGAGAGGGGGTAAACTATGGCTACACCTTC
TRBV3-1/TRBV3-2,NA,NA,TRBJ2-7,CASSQGLETYEQYF,TGTGCCAGCAGCCAAGGACTAGAGACCTACGAGCAGTACTTC
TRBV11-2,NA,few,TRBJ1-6,CASSLDYDRTRPLHF,TGTGCCAGCAGCTTAGATTACGACAGGACAAGGCCCCTCCACTTT
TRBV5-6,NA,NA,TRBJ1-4,CASSLGSGQINEKLFF,TGTGCCAGCAGCTTGGGTTCCGGACAAATAAATGAAAAACTGTTTTTT
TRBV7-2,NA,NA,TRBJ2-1,CASSSTWDGSSYNEQFF,TGTGCCAGCAGCTCAACCTGGGACGGGAGCTCCTACAATGAGCAGTTCTTC
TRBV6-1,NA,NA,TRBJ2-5,CASSEVGEETQYF,TGTGCCAGCAGTGAAGTCGGGGAAGAGACCCAGTACTTC
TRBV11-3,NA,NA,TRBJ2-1,CASSLVSRGAYNEQFF,TGTGCCAGCAGCTTAGTTTCCCGCGGGGCCTACAATGAGCAGTTCTTC
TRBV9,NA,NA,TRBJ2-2,CASSVSPARAANTGELFF,TGTGCCAGCAGCGTATCTCCTGCGAGGGCCGCGAACACCGGGGAGCTGTTTTTT
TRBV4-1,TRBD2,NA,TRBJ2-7,CASSHASGGGISYEQYF,TGCGCCAGCAGCCATGCCTCTGGGGGGGGGATCTCCTACGAGCAGTACTTC
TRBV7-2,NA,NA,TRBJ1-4,CASSPTPGGAREKLFF,TGTGCCAGCAGCCCTACCCCGGGGGGGGCGCGGGAAAAACTGTTTTTT
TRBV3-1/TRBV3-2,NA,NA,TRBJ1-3,CASSQTGRGGGNTIYF,TGTGCCAGCAGCCAAACGGGGAGGGGAGGCGGAAACACCATATATTTT
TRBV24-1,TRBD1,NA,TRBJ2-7,CATSDSGDRAHEQYF,TGTGCCACCAGTGATTCTGGGGACAGGGCCCACGAGCAGTACTTC
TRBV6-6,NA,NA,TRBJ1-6,CASRQGGLNSPLHF,TGTGCCAGCAGGCAGGGTGGGCTCAATTCACCCCTCCACTTT
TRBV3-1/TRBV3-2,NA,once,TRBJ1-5,CASSLIGILCGRRNQPQHF,TGTGCCAGCAGCCTCATCGGGATATTATGTGGGAGGAGAAATCAGCCCCAGCATTTT
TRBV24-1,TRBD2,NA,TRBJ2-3,CATSIPSGGTDTQYF,TGTGCCACCAGTATTCCTAGCGGGGGCACAGATACGCAGTATTTT
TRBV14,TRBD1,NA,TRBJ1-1,CASSGQGYTEAFF,TGTGCCAGCAGCGGACAGGGGTACACTGAAGCTTTCTTT
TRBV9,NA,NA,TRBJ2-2,CASSVDGPAGELFF,TGTGCCAGCAGCGTAGATGGGCCCGCCGGGGAGCTGTTTTTT
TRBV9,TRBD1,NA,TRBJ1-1,CASGSTGPGAEAFF,TGTGCCAGCGGATCGACAGGGCCCGGCGCTGAAGCTTTCTTT
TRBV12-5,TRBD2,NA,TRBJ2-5,CASGSGVEETQYF,TGTGCTAGTGGAAGCGGGGTAGAAGAGACCCAGTACTTC
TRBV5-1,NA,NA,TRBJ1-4,CASSPSQGEEKLFF,TGCGCCAGCAGCCCCTCCCAAGGGGAAGAAAAACTGTTTTTT
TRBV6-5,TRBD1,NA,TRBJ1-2,CASSSPQGANYGYTF,TGTGCCAGCAGTTCACCACAGGGGGCAAACTATGGCTACACCTTC
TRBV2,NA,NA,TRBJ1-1,CASRRVPLQNTEAFF,TGTGCCAGCAGGAGGGTCCCGCTTCAAAACACTGAAGCTTTCTTT
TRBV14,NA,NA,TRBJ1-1,CASSQAWTRAKVNTEAFF,TGTGCCAGCAGCCAAGCATGGACCAGGGCTAAAGTGAACACTGAAGCTTTCTTT
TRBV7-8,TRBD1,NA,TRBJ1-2,CASSRTGVGDYGYTF,TGTGCCAGTTCCAGGACAGGGGTTGGGGACTATGGCTACACCTTC
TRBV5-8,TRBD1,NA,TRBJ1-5,CASSSGTDSNQPQHF,TGTGCCAGCAGCTCAGGGACAGATAGCAATCAGCCCCAGCATTTT
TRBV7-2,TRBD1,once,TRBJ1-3,CASSLGQVGSGNTIYF,TGTGCCAGCAGCCTGGGACAGGTCGGCTCTGGAAACACCATATATTTT
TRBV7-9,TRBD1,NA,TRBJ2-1,CASSLWRGGHHQNEQFF,TGTGCCAGCAGCTTATGGAGAGGGGGCCACCATCAAAATGAGCAGTTCTTC
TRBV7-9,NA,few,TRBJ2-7,CASSPPLTGTPYEQYF,TGTGCCAGCAGCCCCCCCCTTACAGGGACCCCCTACGAGCAGTACTTC
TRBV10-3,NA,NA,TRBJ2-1,CANQGSSYNEQFF,TGTGCCAACCAGGGGAGCTCCTACAATGAGCAGTTCTTC
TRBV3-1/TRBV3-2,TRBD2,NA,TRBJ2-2,CASSPFGGAVGGELFF,TGTGCCAGCAGCCCCTTCGGGGGGGCGGTCGGCGGGGAGCTGTTTTTT
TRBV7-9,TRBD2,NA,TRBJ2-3,CASAPTSLADTQYF,TGTGCCAGCGCCCCGACTAGCTTGGCAGATACGCAGTATTTT
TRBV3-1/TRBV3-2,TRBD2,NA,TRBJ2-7,CASSQGRLAGVAYEQYF,TGTGCCAGCAGCCAAGGACGACTAGCGGGTGTCGCCTACGAGCAGTACTTC
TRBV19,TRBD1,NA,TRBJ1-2,CASITGTGDSGYTF,TGTGCCAGTATCACCGGGACAGGTGATTCAGGCTACACCTTC
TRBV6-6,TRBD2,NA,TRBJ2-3,CASWRRGDSTDTQYF,TGTGCCAGCTGGAGGCGGGGGGATTCCACAGATACGCAGTATTTT
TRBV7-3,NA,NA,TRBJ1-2,CASSLNEGWGYGYTF,TGTGCCAGCAGCTTAAATGAGGGATGGGGCTATGGCTACACCTTC
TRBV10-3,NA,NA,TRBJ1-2,CAIRDGANYGYTF,TGTGCCATCAGGGATGGAGCTAACTATGGCTACACCTTC
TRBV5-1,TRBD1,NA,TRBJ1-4,CASSMTGVTSQTNEKLFF,TGCGCCAGCAGCATGACAGGGGTCACCTCACAGACTAATGAAAAACTGTTTTTT
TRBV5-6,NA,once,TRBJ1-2,CASSLVASLGSGNYGYTF,TGTGCCAGCAGCTTGGTGGCTTCTCTGGGTTCGGGGAACTATGGCTACACCTTC
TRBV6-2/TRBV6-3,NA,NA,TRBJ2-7,CASSRPGEWDEQYF,TGTGCCAGCAGTCGTCCAGGTGAATGGGACGAGCAGTACTTC
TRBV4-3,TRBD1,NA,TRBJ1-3,CASSQEFTGAGNTIYF,TGCGCCAGCAGCCAAGAGTTTACAGGGGCTGGAAACACCATATATTTT
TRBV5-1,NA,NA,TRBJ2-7,CASTLNPLQPQGFPYEQYF,TGCGCCAGCACCCTGAACCCTCTTCAGCCACAGGGTTTCCCCTACGAGCAGTACTTC
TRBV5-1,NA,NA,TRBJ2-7,CASSLSRDTVREQYF,TGCGCCAGCAGCTTGTCCCGGGACACCGTTCGAGAGCAGTACTTC
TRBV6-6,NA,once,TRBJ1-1,CASRGWEMNTEAFF,TGTGCCAGCAGAGGGTGGGAGATGAACACTGAAGCTTTCTTT